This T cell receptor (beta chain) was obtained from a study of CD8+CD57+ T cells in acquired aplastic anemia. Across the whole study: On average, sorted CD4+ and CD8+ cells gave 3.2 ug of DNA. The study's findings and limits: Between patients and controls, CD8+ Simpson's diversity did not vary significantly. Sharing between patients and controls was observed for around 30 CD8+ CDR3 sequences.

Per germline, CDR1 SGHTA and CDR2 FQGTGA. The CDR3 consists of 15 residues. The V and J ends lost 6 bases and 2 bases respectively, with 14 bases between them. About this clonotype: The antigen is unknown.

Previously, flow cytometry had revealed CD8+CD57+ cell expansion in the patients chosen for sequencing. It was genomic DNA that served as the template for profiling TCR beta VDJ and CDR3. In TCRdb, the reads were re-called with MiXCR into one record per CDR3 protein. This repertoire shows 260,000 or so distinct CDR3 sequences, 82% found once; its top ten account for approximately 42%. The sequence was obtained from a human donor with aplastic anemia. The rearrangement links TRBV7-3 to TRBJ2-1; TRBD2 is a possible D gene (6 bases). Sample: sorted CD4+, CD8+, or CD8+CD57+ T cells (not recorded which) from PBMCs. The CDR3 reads CASSSTSRAYNEQFF. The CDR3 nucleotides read TGTGCCAGCAGTTCAACTAGCAGAGCCTACAATGAGCAGTTCTTC.